This T cell receptor (beta chain) emerged from a study of blood T cells in healthy people across ages. General study results and limits: A roughly linear age-dependent decrease characterized TCR beta diversity per million T cells.

Germline CDR1 SQVTM, CDR2 ANQGSEA. V was trimmed by 3 bases and J by 4 bases, leaving 19 bases between them. The CDR3 loop spans 15 amino acids. Using a J-beta primer mix together with a sample-barcoded 5' primer, a second PCR was run for about 6 to 11 cycles. TCRdb independently ran MiXCR on the 5' RACE reads; one entry per CDR3 protein. The data contain 800,000 to 1,300,000 distinct CDR3 sequences, about 25% of them singletons. This clonotype was counted between two and nine times. The antigen is unknown. These data also featured in a second study, about T cells of mothers and their children.

The specimen was blood. The clonotype was recovered from a girl under 10 years old in good health. The chain carries TRBV29-1 and TRBJ2-7; possible D gene TRBD2, 6 bases. This chain's CDR3 is CSVDYPVGGRYEQYF. DNA for the CDR3: TGCAGCGTTGATTACCCGGTTGGAGGGCGGTACGAGCAGTACTTC.